A few counts support the clone carrying this TCR beta chain. What it binds is not known. Germline trimming cut 6 bases from V and 2 bases from J; bases unmatched to any gene: 9. There are 15 residues in the CDR3. Germline CDR1 is SQVTM and CDR2 is ANQGSEA. The data stem from a study of T cell repertoires in cytomegalovirus infection. For the study at large: Public TCR beta signatures marked donors with CMV infection and the matching HLA.

TCRdb re-called the reads with MiXCR, one entry per CDR3 protein. The data contain about 250,000 distinct CDR3 sequences, more than 15% of them seen just once; the ten biggest clones take up roughly 45%. Points from the study as a whole: CMV-specific HLA-C-restricted TCR beta clonotypes dominated the ex vivo response. Public TCR beta family frequency separated CMV-and-HLA carriers, including in an independent cohort.

This chain uses TRBV29-1 with TRBJ2-5, with TRBD1 matching 10 bases. The sample was CD8+ T cells from PBMCs. The receptor comes from a human donor in good health (CMV status not recorded). Some clones in this sample may be carry-over from other donors' samples. CDR3 bases: TGCAGCGTCTCCAGGACAGGGGGGTCACAAGAGACCCAGTACTTC. Protein: CSVSRTGGSQETQYF.